This T cell receptor (beta chain) comes out of a study of vaccination effects on CD4 cells after COVID-19. Whole-study context: Vaccination of participants consisted of two doses of either the BNT162b2 or mRNA-1273 vaccine. General study points: The study found that only 1 of 255 vaccine-induced clones from healthy vaccinees cross-reacted with common cold coronaviruses.

Sequencing in the ViraFEST assay came after antigen-specific CD4+ T cells had been expanded with viral peptide pools, which were used to stimulate PBMC. Following 10 days of culture, CD4+ T cells were isolated. Recipients of the vaccine had no prior SARS-CoV-2 infection and negative nucleocapsid antibodies. Half-medium changes using IL-2 medium occurred on days 3 and 7. V was cut by 6 bases and J by 6 bases, with 26 bases left in between. The CDR3 is made up of 17 amino acids. CDR1 and CDR2 (germline): LNHDA, SQIVND (reference sequence). The protocol was immunoSEQ multiplex PCR, while the TCRdb copy is restricted to in-frame clones and leaves out a portion. The sample holds 78,000 or so clones; about four fifths are singletons and the top ten take over 9.5%. A remark on this clone: The antigen is undetermined.

V and J are TRBV19 and TRBJ1-1, with TRBD1 as a possible D gene (6 bases). The sequencing here drew on CD4+ T cells from PBMCs cultured with SARS-CoV-2 spike peptides, taken before COVID-19 vaccination. The sequence came from a human donor who received a COVID-19 vaccine. CDR3 in amino acids: CASSHNNPGALWAEAFF. CDR3 coding DNA: TGTGCCAGTAGCCACAATAATCCGGGGGCGCTTTGGGCTGAAGCTTTCTTT.